The subject of this entry is one T cell receptor (beta chain). Its antigen remains unknown. This specimen belongs to a study of T cell responses to AZD1222 COVID-19 vaccine. Overall study: Researchers grouped second doses given at about 4 or about 12 weeks into one pool. Findings and caveats of the study: At baseline, seropositivity was found in only a handful of AZD1222 recipients.

The protocol was immunoSEQ multiplex PCR, while the TCRdb copy is restricted to in-frame clones and leaves out a portion. The sample holds 90,000 to 120,000 clones; roughly 90% are singletons and the top ten take about 6.6%. The V end lost 1 base, the J end lost 4 bases, and 11 bases lay between the germline ends. Germline V gene data show CDR1 as LNHDA and CDR2 as SQIVND (reference sequence). The CDR3 has 14 amino acids. Sequencing used peripheral blood, obtained on day 0 of AZD1222 vaccination. V gene TRBV19 combines with J gene TRBJ2-7; maybe TRBD1 (6 bases). This TCR was recovered from an adult in good health. CDR3 loop: CASSIVGGAYEQYF. CDR3 DNA sequence: TGTGCCAGTAGTATAGTTGGGGGCGCGTACGAGCAGTACTTC.